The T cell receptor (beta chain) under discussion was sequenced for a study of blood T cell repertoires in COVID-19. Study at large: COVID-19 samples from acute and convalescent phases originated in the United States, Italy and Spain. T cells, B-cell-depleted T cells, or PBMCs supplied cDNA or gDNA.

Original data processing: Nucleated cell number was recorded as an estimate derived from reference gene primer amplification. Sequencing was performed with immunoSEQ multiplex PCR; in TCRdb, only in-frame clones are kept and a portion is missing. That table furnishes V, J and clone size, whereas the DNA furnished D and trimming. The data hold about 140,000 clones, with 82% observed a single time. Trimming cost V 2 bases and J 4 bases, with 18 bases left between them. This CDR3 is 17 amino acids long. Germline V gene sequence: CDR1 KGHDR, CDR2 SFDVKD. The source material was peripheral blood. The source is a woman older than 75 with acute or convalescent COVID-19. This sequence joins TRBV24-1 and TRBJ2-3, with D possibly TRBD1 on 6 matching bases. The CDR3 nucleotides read TGTGCCACCAGTGATTCTCCGAACAGGGATGTGGCAGATACGCAGTATTTT. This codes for CATSDSPNRDVADTQYF.